One and the same sample provided the 30 T cell receptor beta chains below, sequenced in a study of T cell responses to AZD1222 COVID-19 vaccine. The protocol was immunoSEQ multiplex PCR, while the TCRdb copy is restricted to in-frame clones and leaves out a portion. Here the sample spans 150,000 to 200,000 clones, 90% to 95% being singletons. The sequencing used peripheral blood, collected 28 days after the second AZD1222 dose. These receptors were collected from an adult who received the AZD1222 COVID-19 vaccine.

The rearrangement uses TRBV24-1 and TRBJ2-7; TRBD1 aligns across 7 bases. This CDR3 spans 15 amino acids. The V segment lost 3 bases and the J segment 5 bases; nucleotides outside the gene matches: 9. Germline lookup yields CDR1 KGHDR and CDR2 SFDVKD. The DNA for the CDR3 is TGTGCCACCAGTGATCCGATGGGACAGCGAAACGAGCAGTACTTC. It is translated as CATSDPMGQRNEQYF.

This rearrangement joins TRBV28 to TRBJ1-5; D uncertain. Germline V gene lookup returns CDR1 MDHEN and CDR2 SYDVKM. V dropped 8 bases and J dropped 2 bases, with 10 bases sitting between them. The CDR3 totals 13 residues. The CDR3: CASAGSGNQPQHF. CDR3 bases: TGTGCCAGCGCCGGGTCTGGCAATCAGCCCCAGCATTTT.

The chain combines TRBV21-1 with TRBJ1-3; the tabulated D call, TRBD1, remains unverified against the DNA. TRBV21-1 is designated a pseudogene. The CDR3 consists of 16 residues. The CDR3: CASSQPTGGSGNTIYF. The CDR3 coding sequence is TGTGCCAGCAGCCAGCCGACAGGGGGGTCTGGAAACACCATATATTTT.

V usage is TRBV19 and J usage is TRBJ2-1; 7 bases fit TRBD2. The germline V gene has CDR1 LNHDA and CDR2 SQIVND (reference sequence). CDR3 length: 15 residues. With 5 bases clipped from V and 0 bases from J, the junction kept 4 bases outside the gene matches. The CDR3 DNA is TGTGCCAGTAGTCCGTGGGAGGGCTCCTACAATGAGCAGTTCTTC. Its translation: CASSPWEGSYNEQFF.

The chain combines TRBV10-2 with TRBJ2-7; no firm D call. The CDR3 has 12 residues. V lost 2 bases, J lost 4 bases, and 6 bases lay in between. The germline V gene encodes CDR1 WSHSY and CDR2 SAAADI. In nucleotides, the CDR3 is TGCGCCAGCAGTGAGGGCGGATACGAGCAGTACTTC. It translates to CASSEGGYEQYF.

The genes are TRBV7-6 and TRBJ1-1, with unresolved D. V was clipped by 1 base and J by 5 bases, with 14 bases between them. The V gene's germline CDR1 is SGHVS and CDR2 FNYEAQ. This CDR3 comprises 15 residues. The CDR3 DNA follows: TGTGCCAGCAGCTTAGACCGGGTAGGAGTAACTGAAGCTTTCTTT. This sequence encodes CASSLDRVGVTEAFF.

This chain uses TRBV7-9 with TRBJ2-1, with 8 bases fitting TRBD2. The germline V gene encodes CDR1 SEHNR and CDR2 FQNEAQ (reference sequence). This CDR3 is built from 15 residues. Losses at the gene ends were 1 base for V and 9 bases for J; bases not matched to a gene: 8. CDR3 nucleotide sequence: TGTGCCAGCAGCTTAGAGGGACTAGGGTCCGGTGAGCAGTTCTTC. The encoded protein is CASSLEGLGSGEQFF.

The J gene is TRBJ2-7, the V gene TRBV7-8; D uncertain. This CDR3 contains 15 residues. Trimming took off 0 bases at V and 1 base at J, with 10 bases between the two ends. Germline CDR1 and CDR2: SGHVS and FQNEAQ. This CDR3 is CASSLALAESYEQYF. Written as DNA, the CDR3 is TGTGCCAGCAGCTTAGCCTTGGCAGAATCCTACGAGCAGTACTTC.

CDR3 nucleotide sequence: TGTGCCAGCAGCCCCGGGACTAGCCCCAATGAGCAGTTCTTC. The encoded protein is CASSPGTSPNEQFF. The chain couples TRBV5-6 to TRBJ2-1; 9 nucleotides line up with TRBD2. V shed 4 bases, J shed 6 bases, and the junction held 5 bases outside the gene matches. The CDR3 loop spans 14 amino acids. Per the germline V gene, CDR1 is SGHDT and CDR2 is YYEEEE.

The rearrangement joins TRBV27 to TRBJ2-7; D is unresolved. This CDR3 is built from 16 residues. In germline, CDR1 is MNHEY, CDR2 SMNVEV (reference sequence). Trimming cost V 5 bases and J 2 bases, with 19 bases left between them. This CDR3 is CASSPKTTRDPYEQYF. CDR3 DNA: TGTGCCAGCAGTCCAAAGACAACCCGCGATCCCTACGAGCAGTACTTC.

The rearrangement links TRBV19 to TRBJ2-3; 7 nucleotides match TRBD1. This CDR3 spans 14 amino acids. Germline CDR1 LNHDA, CDR2 SQIVND (reference sequence). Unmatched junction bases numbered 7, after V lost 2 bases and J lost 8 bases. The CDR3 coding sequence is TGTGCCAGTAGTATAAGCGACAGGGTCGGTACGCAGTATTTT. Translation: CASSISDRVGTQYF.

The rearrangement uses TRBV5-5 and TRBJ2-7; 7 bases fit TRBD1. The CDR3 consists of 14 residues. Unmatched junction bases numbered 3, after V lost 1 base and J lost 2 bases. CDR1 and CDR2 (germline): SGHKS, YYEKEE (reference sequence). The CDR3: CASSLLGTAYEQYF. CDR3 sequence (DNA): TGTGCCAGCAGCTTGTTGGGGACAGCCTACGAGCAGTACTTC.

The genes are TRBV29-1 and TRBJ1-2; no definite D call. The CDR3 is made up of 13 amino acids. The germline CDR1 and CDR2 sequences are SQVTM and ANQGSEA. The V gene lost 4 bases and the J gene lost 3 bases, with 12 bases spanning the gap. The DNA of the CDR3 is TGCAGCGTTGGGGCCTCGGGCCACTATGGCTACACCTTC. This gives the protein CSVGASGHYGYTF. Filled out from reference TRBV29-1 and TRBJ1-2, the complete variable domain reads SAVISQKPSRDICQRGTSLTIQCQVDSQVTMMFWYRQQPGQSLTLIATANQGSEATYESGFVIDKFPISRPNLTFSTLTVSNMSPEDSSIYLCSVGASGHYGYTFGSGTRLTVV.

The chain recombines TRBV18 with TRBJ2-7; TRBD1 might be the D (6 bases). The ends were cut back, 5 bases at V and 2 bases at J, with 13 bases in the middle. Germline V gene sequence: CDR1 KGHSH, CDR2 LQKENI. This CDR3 has 14 residues. CDR3 nucleotide sequence: TGTGCCAGCTCAAAAACCGGGACAACCTACGAGCAGTACTTC. Protein: CASSKTGTTYEQYF.

The chain has TRBV5-6 and TRBJ2-7, with D unresolved. The CDR3 has 12 amino acids. V lost 0 bases, J lost 4 bases, and 5 bases lay in between. Germline CDR1 reads SGHDT; CDR2 reads YYEEEE. The CDR3 protein is CASSLGQYEQYF. The CDR3, as DNA: TGTGCCAGCAGCTTGGGCCAATACGAGCAGTACTTC.

The rearrangement joins TRBV7-2 to TRBJ2-7, with TRBD2 matching over 9 bases. The CDR3 extends over 15 amino acids. Germline V gene lookup returns CDR1 SGHTA and CDR2 FQGNSA. Losses at the gene ends were 3 bases for V and 3 bases for J; bases not matched to a gene: 6. CDR3 loop: CASSFASGNVYEQYF. The CDR3 DNA reads TGTGCCAGCAGCTTCGCTAGCGGGAACGTCTACGAGCAGTACTTC. The full variable domain, completed using reference TRBV7-2 and TRBJ2-7, is GAGVSQSPSNKVTEKGKDVELRCDPISGHTALYWYRQSLGQGLEFLIYFQGNSAPDKSGLPSDRFSAERTGGSVSTLTIQRTQQEDSAVYLCASSFASGNVYEQYFGPGTRLTVT.

The table lists this clone with a count of one. The V and J genes are TRBV6-2 or TRBV6-3 and TRBJ2-7; D unclear. Trimming removed 0 bases at V and 9 bases at J, with 6 bases between. The CDR3 contains 11 residues. Germline CDR1 and CDR2: MNHEY and SVGEGT. The CDR3 DNA follows: TGTGCCAGCAGTTACTCTCAGATGCAGTACTTC. Its protein is CASSYSQMQYF.

In DNA, the CDR3 is TGTGCCAGCAGCTTGTGGGCGATGAACACTGAAGCTTTCTTT. Protein product: CASSLWAMNTEAFF. This chain joins TRBV5-4 and TRBJ1-1; no clear D. This CDR3 region has 14 residues. The germline V gene has CDR1 SGHNT and CDR2 YYREEE (reference sequence). V lost 1 base and J 0 bases, leaving 7 bases between the germline ends.

The chain is built from TRBV7-9 and TRBJ2-7; D ambiguous. The CDR3 has 12 amino acids. Looked up from germline, CDR1 is SEHNR and CDR2 is FQNEAQ (reference sequence). V dropped 5 bases and J dropped 2 bases, with 7 bases sitting between them. The CDR3 DNA follows: TGTGCCAGCAGCCCCAGTCCCTACGAGCAGTACTTC. Its translation is CASSPSPYEQYF. The variable domain in full, completed from reference TRBV7-9 and TRBJ2-7, reads DTGVSQNPRHKITKRGQNVTFRCDPISEHNRLYWYRQTLGQGPEFLTYFQNEAQLEKSRLLSDRFSAERPKGSFSTLEIQRTEQGDSAMYLCASSPSPYEQYFGPGTRLTVT.

The table lists this clone with a count of one. The chain recombines TRBV28 with TRBJ1-2; D is possibly TRBD1 (5 bases). Looked up from germline, CDR1 is MDHEN and CDR2 is SYDVKM. The V and J ends lost 2 bases and 8 bases respectively, with 12 bases between them. The CDR3 covers 13 residues. The CDR3 region is CASSLGALRGYTF. In DNA form, the CDR3 reads TGTGCCAGCAGTTTAGGGGCTTTGCGGGGCTACACCTTC.

The chain employs TRBV19 and TRBJ1-5, with D possibly matching TRBD1 (5 bases). V was clipped by 4 bases and J by 4 bases, with 11 bases between them. This CDR3 spans 14 amino acids. Germline lookup yields CDR1 LNHDA and CDR2 SQIVND (reference sequence). The CDR3 DNA reads TGTGCCAGTAGTACGGGACTAGCAAATCAGCCCCAGCATTTT. Translating it yields CASSTGLANQPQHF.

This clone showed up just once. The identical CDR3 is also encoded by other nucleotide sequences in the sample. The rearrangement links TRBV12-3 or TRBV12-4 to TRBJ1-2; maybe TRBD1 (6 bases). V gave up 5 bases and J gave up 2 bases, with 9 bases separating them. CDR3 length equals 13 residues. Written as DNA, the CDR3 is TGTGCCAGCAGTCTACAGGGAAACTATGGCTACACCTTC. As protein: CASSLQGNYGYTF.

This chain joins TRBV27 and TRBJ2-1; no definite D call. From germline, CDR1 is MNHEY and CDR2 SMNVEV (reference sequence). The CDR3 sequence is 14 residues long. The V end lost 2 bases, the J end lost 3 bases, and 8 bases lay between the germline ends. CDR3 protein: CASSLGLGYNEQFF. CDR3 nucleotides: TGTGCCAGCAGTTTAGGCCTAGGCTACAATGAGCAGTTCTTC.

This chain links TRBV5-4 with TRBJ2-2, with 14 nucleotides matching TRBD2. This CDR3 contains 18 residues. Germline CDR1 and CDR2: SGHNT and YYREEE (reference sequence). After removal of 4 bases from V and 3 bases from J, the junction contained 8 bases not matched to a gene. CDR3 coding DNA: TGTGCCAGCAGCGGCAAGACTAGCGGGAGGGTTGACACCGGGGAGCTGTTTTTT. Its protein is CASSGKTSGRVDTGELFF.

This chain uses TRBV19 with TRBJ2-1; 10 bases line up with TRBD1. V lost 8 bases to trimming and J lost 5 bases; unmatched junction nucleotides: 15. Germline V lookup: CDR1 LNHDA, CDR2 SQIVND (reference sequence). The CDR3 has 17 residues. This chain's CDR3 is CASGHPPGTGAHNEQFF. CDR3 coding DNA: TGTGCCAGTGGCCATCCTCCCGGGACAGGGGCCCACAATGAGCAGTTCTTC.

With respect to this clone: The junction shows a germline mismatch at one end, possibly a read error. The chain couples TRBV7-2 to TRBJ1-2, with 7 bases lining up with TRBD1. CDR3 size: 13 residues. The germline CDR1 and CDR2 sequences are SGHTA and FQGNSA. The CDR3: CASSLGTASTLAF. For the CDR3, the DNA is TGTGCCAGCAGCCTAGGGACAGCGTCAACTTTAGCCTTC.

V and J are TRBV29-1 and TRBJ2-1, with TRBD2 identical over 8 bases. This CDR3 contains 14 residues. Germline loops: CDR1 SQVTM, CDR2 ANQGSEA. J was trimmed by 0 bases and V by 6 bases; bases with no gene match: 4. CDR3 coding DNA: TGCAGCGTGGAACTAGCGGTCTCCTACAATGAGCAGTTCTTC. This encodes CSVELAVSYNEQFF.

This rearrangement joins TRBV5-6 to TRBJ2-2, with a weak D call TRBD1 (6 bases). Germline lookup yields CDR1 SGHDT and CDR2 YYEEEE. V lost 4 bases and J 6 bases, leaving 19 bases between the germline ends. The CDR3 contains 16 residues. In DNA form, the CDR3 reads TGTGCCAGCAGCGCTTACAGGGTCGGGGCATCCGGGGAGCTGTTTTTT. Translation gives CASSAYRVGASGELFF.

The J gene is TRBJ2-7, the V gene TRBV5-4; a weak D match, TRBD2 (6 bases). The CDR3 loop spans 15 amino acids. Trimming cost V 4 bases and J 4 bases, with 18 bases left between them. Germline V lookup: CDR1 SGHNT, CDR2 YYREEE (reference sequence). The CDR3 loop reads CASSATLGRGYEQYF. In DNA form, the CDR3 reads TGTGCCAGCAGCGCGACCCTCGGGAGAGGGTACGAGCAGTACTTC.

CDR3 bases: TGTGCCAGCAGTTTAGGCAGGGGCCCCGTCGATGGCTACACCTTC. Its translation: CASSLGRGPVDGYTF. The rearrangement joins TRBV27 to TRBJ1-2, with D tentatively TRBD1 (6 bases). Germline loops: CDR1 MNHEY, CDR2 SMNVEV (reference sequence). There are 15 residues in the CDR3. V lost 2 bases and J lost 6, with 16 bases in between.